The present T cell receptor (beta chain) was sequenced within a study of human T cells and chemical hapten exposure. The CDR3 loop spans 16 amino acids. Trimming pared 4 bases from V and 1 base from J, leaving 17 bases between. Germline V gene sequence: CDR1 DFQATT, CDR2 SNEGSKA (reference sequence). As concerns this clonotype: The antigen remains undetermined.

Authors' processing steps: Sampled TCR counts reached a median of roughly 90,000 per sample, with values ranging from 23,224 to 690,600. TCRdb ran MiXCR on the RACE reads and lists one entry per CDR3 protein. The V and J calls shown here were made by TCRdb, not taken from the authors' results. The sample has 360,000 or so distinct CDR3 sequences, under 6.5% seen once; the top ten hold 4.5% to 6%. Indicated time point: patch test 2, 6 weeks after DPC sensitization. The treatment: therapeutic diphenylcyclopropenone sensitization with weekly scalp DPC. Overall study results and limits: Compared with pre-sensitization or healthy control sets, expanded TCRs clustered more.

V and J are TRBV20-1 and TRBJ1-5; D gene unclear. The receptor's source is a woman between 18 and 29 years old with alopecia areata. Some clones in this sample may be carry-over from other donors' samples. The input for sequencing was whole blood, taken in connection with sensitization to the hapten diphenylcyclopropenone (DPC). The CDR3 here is CSAKAFGGPSNQPQHF. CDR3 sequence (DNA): TGCAGTGCTAAGGCGTTCGGAGGTCCCAGCAATCAGCCCCAGCATTTT.